This is a list of T cell receptor beta chains from one sample in a study of response to subunit inactivated influenza vaccine. Each CDR3 protein gets one entry after TCRdb re-called the RT-PCR reads with MiXCR. The repertoire has hundreds of thousands of distinct CDR3 sequences, 15% to 19% of them found once; the top ten carry more than 9%. Here the sequenced sample was PBMCs from blood, taken approximately 13 days after vaccination. The receptors were sampled from a man aged 45-60 years who received an inactivated influenza vaccine. Each CDR3 is given with its conserved first and last residue. Each record gives: J gene, clone size, V gene, D gene, CDR3 protein, CDR3 DNA. D genes are given only for firm matches. Rows may omit the clone size; those that give it use once, few, many or a size class.

TRBJ2-5 NA TRBV7-9 TRBD2 CASSLLLGVAGSETQYF TGTGCCAGCAGCTTGCTTCTTGGGGTAGCGGGGTCGGAGACCCAGTACTTC
TRBJ2-2 many TRBV29-1 TRBD1 CSVDRGHTGELFF TGCAGCGTTGACAGGGGGCATACCGGGGAGCTGTTTTTT
TRBJ2-2 NA TRBV4-3 TRBD2 CASSQSRTSGSGLFF TGCGCCAGCAGCCAATCTAGGACTAGCGGGAGTGGGCTGTTTTTT
TRBJ2-1 many TRBV15 TRBD1 CATSRELQGQGLYNEQFF TGTGCCACCAGCAGAGAATTGCAGGGACAGGGTTTATACAATGAGCAGTTCTTC
TRBJ2-6 NA TRBV4-2 NA CASRHYSRDESSGANVLTF TGTGCCAGCAGACATTATAGCCGGGACGAGAGCTCTGGGGCCAACGTCCTGACTTTC
TRBJ2-5 NA TRBV15 TRBD1 CATRPGQGMTETQYF TGTGCCACCCGACCGGGACAGGGAATGACAGAGACCCAGTACTTC
TRBJ2-3 NA TRBV29-1 NA CSVKQGGRLDTQYF TGCAGCGTTAAACAGGGTGGCCGGTTGGATACGCAGTATTTT
TRBJ1-6 few TRBV14 NA CASSQDPSRIGSPLHF TGTGCCAGCAGCCAAGATCCGAGCAGGATCGGTTCACCCCTCCACTTT
TRBJ2-1 NA TRBV5-1 TRBD1 CASSPGTGKYNEQFF TGCGCCAGCAGTCCCGGGACAGGGAAATACAATGAGCAGTTCTTC
TRBJ1-5 NA TRBV7-2 NA CASSAGLGNQPQHF TGTGCCAGCAGCGCAGGGTTAGGCAATCAGCCCCAGCATTTT
TRBJ2-7 NA TRBV14 TRBD2 CASSHSLAVQPYEQYF TGTGCCAGCAGCCACTCACTAGCGGTTCAGCCCTACGAGCAGTACTTC
TRBJ2-7 NA TRBV10-3 NA CAISSAGAGRYEQYF TGTGCCATCAGCTCTGCAGGGGCCGGCCGCTACGAGCAGTACTTC
TRBJ2-7 NA TRBV12-3/TRBV12-4 NA CASSLGITTYEQYF TGTGCCAGCAGTTTAGGGATAACCACTTACGAGCAGTACTTC
TRBJ2-2 NA TRBV25-1 NA CASSDSRTDTGELFF TGTGCCAGCAGTGACTCAAGGACGGACACCGGGGAGCTGTTTTTT
TRBJ2-7 NA TRBV5-4 TRBD1 CASSLGPGGSSYEQYF TGTGCCAGCAGCTTGGGGCCAGGGGGCAGCTCCTACGAGCAGTACTTC
TRBJ2-5 few TRBV6-2/TRBV6-3 NA CASSSRRETQYF TGTGCCAGCAGCTCGCGTCGAGAGACCCAGTACTTC
TRBJ1-2 few TRBV4-3 TRBD1 CASSQDQGAAGYTF TGCGCCAGCAGCCAAGATCAGGGGGCGGCTGGCTACACCTTC
TRBJ2-1 NA TRBV20-1 NA CSASIPSYNEQFF TGCAGTGCTAGTATCCCCTCCTACAATGAGCAGTTCTTC
TRBJ2-1 many TRBV29-1 TRBD2 CSVEALAGGSEQFF TGCAGCGTTGAAGCCCTAGCGGGAGGGTCTGAGCAGTTCTTC
TRBJ2-3 few TRBV5-1 TRBD2 CASASGRADTQYF TGCGCCAGCGCTAGCGGGAGGGCAGATACGCAGTATTTT
TRBJ2-1 once TRBV12-3/TRBV12-4 TRBD2 CASSTSGPYNQQFF TGTGCCAGCAGTACTAGCGGCCCCTACAATCAGCAGTTCTTC
TRBJ1-1 NA TRBV20-1 NA CSARDPADFGNTEAFF TGCAGTGCTAGAGATCCGGCAGATTTCGGGAACACTGAAGCTTTCTTT
TRBJ2-7 many TRBV30 NA CAWSPLDSPYEQYF TGTGCCTGGAGTCCCTTGGACAGCCCCTACGAGCAGTACTTC
TRBJ2-7 NA TRBV29-1 TRBD2 CSVDISGDAYEQYF TGCAGCGTAGATATTAGCGGGGACGCCTACGAGCAGTACTTC
TRBJ2-1 few TRBV24-1 NA CATSDSTSGRGFNEQFF TGTGCCACCAGTGATTCGACCTCCGGACGAGGGTTCAATGAGCAGTTCTTC
TRBJ2-1 few TRBV29-1 NA CSVEPGYTNEQFF TGCAGCGTGGAGCCAGGATATACAAATGAGCAGTTCTTC
TRBJ2-7 few TRBV5-1 NA CASSLGEWYEQYF TGCGCCAGCAGCTTGGGAGAGTGGTACGAGCAGTACTTC
TRBJ2-2 many TRBV18 TRBD1 CASSPQTGTGVLTGELFF TGTGCCAGCTCACCTCAGACCGGGACAGGGGTACTCACCGGGGAGCTGTTTTTT
TRBJ2-7 few TRBV6-2/TRBV6-3 NA CASSYSGGKTYEQYF TGTGCCAGCAGTTACTCCGGCGGGAAGACCTACGAGCAGTACTTC
TRBJ2-3 NA TRBV7-3 NA CASGQGGDTQYF TGTGCCAGCGGGCAAGGTGGGGATACGCAGTATTTT
TRBJ2-5 NA TRBV20-1 NA CSARDASGFGETQYF TGCAGTGCTAGAGATGCCTCGGGGTTCGGGGAGACCCAGTACTTC
TRBJ2-2 NA TRBV24-1 TRBD1 CATSDRGTGWTGELFF TGTGCCACCAGTGATCGGGGGACAGGGTGGACCGGGGAGCTGTTTTTT
TRBJ2-2 NA TRBV5-6 NA CAMSPGTPELFF TGTGCCATGAGCCCCGGGACTCCGGAGCTGTTTTTT
TRBJ1-6 NA TRBV4-1 TRBD1 CASSQSGQGTSPLHF TGCGCCAGCAGCCAAAGCGGACAGGGGACTTCACCCCTCCACTTT
TRBJ2-5 few TRBV12-3/TRBV12-4 TRBD1 CASSTFRQGEETQYF TGTGCCAGCAGTACCTTTAGACAGGGGGAAGAGACCCAGTACTTC
TRBJ1-5 few TRBV5-1 NA CASSLEAGRQPQHF TGCGCCAGCAGCTTGGAGGCAGGGAGACAGCCCCAGCATTTT
TRBJ2-3 NA TRBV5-5 NA CASSFGGISTDTQYF TGTGCCAGCAGCTTTGGGGGGATTAGCACAGATACGCAGTATTTT
TRBJ1-1 NA TRBV13 NA CASSGGGGPNTEAFF TGTGCCAGCAGCGGCGGCGGGGGCCCGAACACTGAAGCTTTCTTT
TRBJ2-6 NA TRBV27 NA CASSFYGANVLTF TGTGCCAGCAGTTTTTACGGGGCCAACGTCCTGACTTTC
TRBJ2-2 few TRBV10-3 TRBD1 CAIKIGDRGPDPNTGELFF TGTGCCATCAAAATAGGGGACAGGGGCCCGGATCCGAACACCGGGGAGCTGTTTTTT
TRBJ1-2 NA TRBV20-1 TRBD1 CSARGTGVAYGYTF TGCAGTGCTAGGGGGACAGGGGTTGCCTATGGCTACACCTTC
TRBJ2-7 few TRBV11-2 TRBD1 CASSLVAGTGGFSYEQYF TGTGCCAGCAGCTTAGTGGCCGGGACAGGGGGCTTCAGCTACGAGCAGTACTTC
TRBJ1-3 many TRBV11-2 TRBD1 CASSLLRGQIRSGNTIYF TGTGCCAGCAGCCTCCTTCGGGGACAGATTCGCTCTGGAAACACCATATATTTT
TRBJ1-5 few TRBV6-1 NA CASKEYGNQPQHF TGTGCCAGCAAAGAGTATGGCAATCAGCCCCAGCATTTT
TRBJ2-7 many TRBV5-1 NA CASSLGSGAYEQYF TGCGCCAGCAGCTTGGGATCTGGGGCGTACGAGCAGTACTTC
TRBJ1-4 few TRBV20-1 TRBD1 CSARDLDRGSEKLFF TGCAGTGCTAGAGATCTCGACAGGGGTAGTGAAAAACTGTTTTTT
TRBJ1-2 NA TRBV7-2 TRBD1 CASSTTGQGAPYGYTF TGTGCCAGCAGCACGACCGGACAGGGGGCGCCTTATGGCTACACCTTC
TRBJ2-5 many TRBV6-2/TRBV6-3 NA CASRTILGPQETQYF TGTGCCAGCAGAACAATTCTGGGACCCCAAGAGACCCAGTACTTC
TRBJ2-7 many TRBV5-1 TRBD1 CASSPWDSKPYEQYF TGCGCCAGCAGCCCCTGGGACAGTAAACCCTACGAGCAGTACTTC
TRBJ2-7 NA TRBV23-1 TRBD1 CAVGQGSCSYEQYF TGCGCCGTAGGACAGGGTTCTTGCTCCTACGAGCAGTACTTC
TRBJ2-3 NA TRBV5-8 TRBD1 CASTTTGGLADTQYF TGTGCCAGCACAACCACAGGGGGTCTCGCAGATACGCAGTATTTT
TRBJ1-1 NA TRBV12-3/TRBV12-4 NA CASSPGQFRTEAFF TGTGCCAGCAGTCCCGGACAGTTCCGTACTGAAGCTTTCTTT
TRBJ2-5 few TRBV3-1 TRBD1 CASRSWTGPETQYF TGTGCCAGCAGGTCTTGGACAGGACCGGAGACCCAGTACTTC
TRBJ2-7 NA TRBV12-3/TRBV12-4 NA CASSLGRVLRKDEQYF TGTGCCAGCAGTTTAGGGCGGGTTCTAAGAAAGGACGAGCAGTACTTC
TRBJ2-5 few TRBV6-1 TRBD2 CASKKRSGGATWETQYF TGTGCCAGCAAGAAACGTAGCGGGGGGGCGACTTGGGAGACCCAGTACTTC
TRBJ2-1 few TRBV5-6 NA CASSLKEYYNEQFF TGTGCCAGCAGCTTGAAGGAATACTACAATGAGCAGTTCTTC
TRBJ2-2 NA TRBV4-3 NA CASSQEGPHGELFF TGCGCCAGCAGCCAAGAAGGACCCCACGGGGAGCTGTTTTTT
TRBJ2-5 few TRBV5-1 NA CASSFSVEETQYF TGCGCCAGCAGCTTTTCAGTCGAGGAGACCCAGTACTTC
TRBJ2-7 few TRBV10-3 NA CAIRMGDRLQPPYEQYF TGTGCCATCAGGATGGGCGACAGGCTCCAACCACCCTACGAGCAGTACTTC
TRBJ2-7 NA TRBV2 NA CASTGRESYEQYF TGTGCCAGCACGGGACGGGAGAGCTACGAGCAGTACTTC